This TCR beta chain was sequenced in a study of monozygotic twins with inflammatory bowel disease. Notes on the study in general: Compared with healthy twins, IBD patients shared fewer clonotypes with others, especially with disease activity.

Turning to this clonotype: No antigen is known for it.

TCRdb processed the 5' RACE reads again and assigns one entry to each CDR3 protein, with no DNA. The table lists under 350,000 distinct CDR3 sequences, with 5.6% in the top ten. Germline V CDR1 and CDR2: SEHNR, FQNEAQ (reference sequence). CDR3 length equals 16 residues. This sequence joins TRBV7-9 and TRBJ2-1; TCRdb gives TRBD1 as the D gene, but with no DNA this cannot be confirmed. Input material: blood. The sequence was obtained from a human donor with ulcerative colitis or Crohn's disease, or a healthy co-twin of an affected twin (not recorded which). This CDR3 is CASSFPKATGGDEQFF.